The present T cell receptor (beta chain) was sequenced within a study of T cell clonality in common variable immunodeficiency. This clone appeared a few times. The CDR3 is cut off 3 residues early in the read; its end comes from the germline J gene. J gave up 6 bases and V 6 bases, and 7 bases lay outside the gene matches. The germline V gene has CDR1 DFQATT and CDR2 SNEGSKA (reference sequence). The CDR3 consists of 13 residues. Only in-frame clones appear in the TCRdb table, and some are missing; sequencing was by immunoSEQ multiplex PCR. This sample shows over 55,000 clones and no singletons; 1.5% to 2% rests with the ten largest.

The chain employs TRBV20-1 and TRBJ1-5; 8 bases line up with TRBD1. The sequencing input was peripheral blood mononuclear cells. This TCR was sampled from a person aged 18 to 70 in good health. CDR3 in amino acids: CSAKTGAGQPQHF. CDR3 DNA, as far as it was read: TGCAGTGCGAAGACAGGGGCCGGTCAGCCC.